What follows describes a single T cell receptor (beta chain). This entry is derived from a study of blood T cell repertoires in COVID-19. Overall study context: Material from acute and convalescent COVID-19 was sourced from the United States, Italy and Spain. Sources were T cells, B-cell-depleted T cells, or PBMCs; the material itself was cDNA or gDNA.

Original handling: Reference gene primer amplification yielded estimated nucleated cell counts. Libraries were prepared by immunoSEQ multiplex PCR; TCRdb keeps only in-frame clonotypes and omits some of them. V and J calls and clone size follow that table, whereas D and trimming were derived from the DNA. The sample consists of more than 55,000 clones, around 70% of them appearing once. The receptor's source is a woman in her 70s with acute or convalescent COVID-19. The sample taken for sequencing was peripheral blood.

The CDR3 protein is CAWSVGTVEHF. CDR3 nucleotides: TGTGCCTGGAGTGTCGGGACAGTGGAGCATTTT. The rearrangement links TRBV30 to TRBJ1-5; 7 bases align to TRBD1. The V gene's germline CDR1 is GTSNPN and CDR2 SVGIG (reference sequence). CDR3 length: 11 residues. The junction had 4 bases not matched to a gene; V was cut back by 0 bases and J by 14 bases.